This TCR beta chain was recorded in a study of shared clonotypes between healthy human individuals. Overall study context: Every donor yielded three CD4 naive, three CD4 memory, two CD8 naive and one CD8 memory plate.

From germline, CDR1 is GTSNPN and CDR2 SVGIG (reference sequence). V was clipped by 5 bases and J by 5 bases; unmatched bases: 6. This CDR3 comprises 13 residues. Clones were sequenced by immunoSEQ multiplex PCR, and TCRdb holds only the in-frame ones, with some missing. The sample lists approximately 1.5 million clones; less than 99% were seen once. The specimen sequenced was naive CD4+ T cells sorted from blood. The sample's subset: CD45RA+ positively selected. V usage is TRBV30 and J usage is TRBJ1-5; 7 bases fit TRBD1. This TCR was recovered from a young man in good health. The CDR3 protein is CAWGDRGDQPQHF. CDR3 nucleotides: TGTGCCTGGGGGGACAGAGGGGATCAGCCCCAGCATTTT.